The T cell receptor (beta chain) under discussion was sequenced for a study of OX40 agonist ivuxolimab in advanced cancers. Looking at the study overall: Having had anti-PD-1, anti-PD-L1 or anti-CTLA-4 therapy before was allowed, and roughly 40% had some. Three individuals attained partial responses, comprising one hepatocellular carcinoma case and two cutaneous melanoma cases.

TCRdb keeps only in-frame clones here, not all; method: immunoSEQ multiplex PCR. There are approximately 67,000 clones in the sample; roughly 87% occur only once, and over 2% lies in the top ten. General study points: Both blood CD4+ and CD8+ T cells showed clonal growth by week 6 at 0.1 to 3.0 mg/kg. In CD8+ T cells, expanded clones were on average more numerous than in CD4+.

As concerns this clone: As yet, its antigen is unknown.

V shed 5 bases, J shed 9 bases, and the junction held 5 bases outside the gene matches. Germline V gene data show CDR1 as LNHDA and CDR2 as SQIVND (reference sequence). CDR3 length equals 13 residues. The receptor's source is an adult with an advanced solid tumor such as melanoma, head and neck, liver or kidney cancer. The chain couples TRBV19 to TRBJ2-1; 9 bases align to TRBD2. Here the sequenced sample was CD4+ or CD8+ T cells sorted from blood, taken in a trial of the OX40 agonist ivuxolimab. The CDR3 DNA reads TGTGCCAGTAGTCCAACTAGCGGGCTTGAGCAGTTCTTC. It codes for CASSPTSGLEQFF. The whole variable domain, filled in from reference TRBV19 and TRBJ2-1, reads DGGITQSPKYLFRKEGQNVTLSCEQNLNHDAMYWYRQDPGQGLRLIYYSQIVNDFQKGDIAEGYSVSREKKESFPLTVTSAQKNPTAFYLCASSPTSGLEQFFGPGTRLTVL.